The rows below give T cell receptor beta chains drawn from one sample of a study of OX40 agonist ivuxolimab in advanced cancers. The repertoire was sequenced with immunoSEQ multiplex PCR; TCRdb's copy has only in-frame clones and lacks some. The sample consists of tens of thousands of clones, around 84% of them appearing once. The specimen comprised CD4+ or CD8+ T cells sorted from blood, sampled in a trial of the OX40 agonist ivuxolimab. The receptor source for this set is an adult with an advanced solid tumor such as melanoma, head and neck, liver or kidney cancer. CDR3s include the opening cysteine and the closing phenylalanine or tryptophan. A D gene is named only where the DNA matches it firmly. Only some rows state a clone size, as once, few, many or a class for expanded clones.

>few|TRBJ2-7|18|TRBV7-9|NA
CASSSTGHPLYAAYEQYF
TGTGCCAGCAGCTCAACGGGACACCCACTTTATGCGGCCTACGAGCAGTACTTC
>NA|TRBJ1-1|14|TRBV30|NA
CAWSVPPGNTEAFF
TGTGCCTGGAGTGTACCGCCAGGGAACACTGAAGCTTTCTTT
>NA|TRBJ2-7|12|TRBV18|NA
CASSPPGNEQYF
TGTGCCAGCTCACCACCCGGGAACGAGCAGTACTTC
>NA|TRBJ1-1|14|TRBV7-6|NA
CASSPGGVPPKAFF
TGTGCCAGCAGCCCGGGCGGGGTCCCCCCGAAAGCTTTCTTT
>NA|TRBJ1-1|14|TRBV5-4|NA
CASSLEVRPGEAFF
TGTGCCAGCAGCTTGGAGGTAAGGCCAGGTGAAGCTTTCTTT
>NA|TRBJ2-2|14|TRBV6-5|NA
CASSLAPSTGELFF
TGTGCCAGCTCCCTGGCCCCTTCGACCGGGGAGCTGTTTTTT
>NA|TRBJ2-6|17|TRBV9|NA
CASSPFPTASGANVLTF
TGTGCCAGCAGCCCGTTTCCGACAGCTTCTGGGGCCAACGTCCTGACTTTC
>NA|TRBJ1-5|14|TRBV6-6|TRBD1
CATGGTGYNQPQHF
TGTGCCACAGGAGGGACAGGGTACAATCAGCCCCAGCATTTT
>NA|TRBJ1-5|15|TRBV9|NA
CASSPQGLPNQPQHF
TGTGCCAGCAGCCCCCAGGGCCTGCCGAATCAGCCCCAGCATTTT
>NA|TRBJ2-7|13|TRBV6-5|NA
CASSYATAYEQYF
TGTGCCAGCAGTTACGCGACAGCTTACGAGCAGTACTTC
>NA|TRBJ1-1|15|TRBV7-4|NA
CASNLARIAHTEAFF
TGTGCCAGCAACTTAGCCCGGATCGCGCACACTGAAGCTTTCTTT
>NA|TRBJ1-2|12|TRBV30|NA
CAWSPGAYGYTF
TGTGCCTGGAGTCCCGGGGCCTATGGCTACACCTTC
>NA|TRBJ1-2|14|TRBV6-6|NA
CASRPDGQGYGYTF
TGTGCCAGCAGGCCGGACGGGCAGGGCTATGGCTACACCTTC
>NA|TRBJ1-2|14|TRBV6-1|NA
CASSVGWEGYGYTF
TGTGCCAGCAGTGTGGGGTGGGAGGGGTATGGCTACACCTTC
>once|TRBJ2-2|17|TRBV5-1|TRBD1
CASSFGQALYNTGELFF
TGCGCCAGCAGCTTCGGACAGGCTCTTTATAACACCGGGGAGCTGTTTTTT
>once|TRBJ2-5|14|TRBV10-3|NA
CAARSGTTQETQYF
TGTGCCGCTCGCTCCGGGACAACACAAGAGACCCAGTACTTC